This T cell receptor (beta chain) was sequenced during a study of T cells in Graves' hyperthyroidism and ophthalmopathy. Overall study context: Peripheral blood was secured at the point of initial diagnosis, before any treatment.

RNA transcripts gave rise to amplified TCR beta CDR3 regions. An initial round of RT-PCR targeting the TCR CDR3 relied on the HTBI primer set. A single record per CDR3 protein comes from TCRdb applying MiXCR to the multiplex PCR reads. In the table there are approximately 870,000 distinct CDR3 sequences, 35% to 45% of which are singletons. Each diagnosis drew on symptoms, thyroxine, TRAb, thyroid ultrasound and orbital computed tomography findings. Concerning this clonotype: Its ends do not fully match the called genes, so a read error is possible.

CDR3 length: 14 residues. Per germline, CDR1 LNHDA and CDR2 SQIVND (reference sequence). The sequence derives from a man aged 18 to 35 with Graves' hyperthyroidism. The chain couples TRBV19 to TRBJ2-7, with 7 bases identical to TRBD1. Sequences were obtained from blood. CDR3 DNA sequence: TGTGCCAGTAGTATAGTACAGGGGAACTACGAGCAGTGCTTC. Amino acids: CASSIVQGNYEQCF.